This T cell receptor (beta chain) was identified in a study of blood T cell repertoires in COVID-19. About the research overall: Researchers got acute and convalescent COVID-19 samples from the United States, Italy and Spain.

Source study methods: Nucleated cell counts were estimated from reference gene primer amplification. TCRdb's table, derived via immunoSEQ multiplex PCR, lists solely in-frame clones and lacks some. The V and J calls and the clone size are those of that table, but D and trimming were determined from the DNA. The profile shows about 120,000 clones, 81% of them singletons. CDR1 and CDR2 (germline): MNHEY, SVGAGI. With V trimmed by 5 bases and J by 6 bases, 7 bases remained unmatched. The CDR3 consists of 14 residues. This TCR was recovered from a man aged 30 to 45 with COVID-19, enrolled during active disease. The sequenced sample consisted of peripheral blood. J is TRBJ1-2 and V is TRBV6-5; 9 positions match TRBD1. The CDR3 loop reads CASSNPTGGDGYTF. Written as DNA, the CDR3 is TGTGCCAGCAGTAACCCGACAGGGGGGGATGGCTACACCTTC.